This entry describes one TCR beta chain. This same CDR3 is encoded by further DNA sequences in the sample. The data belong to a study of cytomegalovirus exposure and HLA in healthy donors. 60 Vbeta and 13 Jbeta primers were used in PCR. The repertoire was sequenced with immunoSEQ multiplex PCR; TCRdb's copy has only in-frame clones and lacks some. The sample consists of 140,000 to 150,000 clones, under 70% of them appearing once. The CDR3 is 14 residues long. CDR1 is SGHVS, CDR2 FQNEAQ, per germline. V lost 3 bases to trimming and J lost 1 base; unmatched junction nucleotides: 0. The sequenced material came from PBMCs. This receptor was obtained from a woman aged 60-75 years in good health and CMV-seronegative. The chain recombines TRBV7-8 with TRBJ1-5; 7 bases match TRBD1. The CDR3 region has the DNA TGTGCCAGCAGCTTGGGACAGAGCAATCAGCCCCAGCATTTT. Translation: CASSLGQSNQPQHF.